This TCR beta chain is drawn from a study of human T cells and chemical hapten exposure. The time point is: patch test 3, about 24 weeks after DPC sensitization. Treatment specified: therapeutic diphenylcyclopropenone sensitization with weekly scalp DPC. CDR3 size: 15 residues. V was clipped by 6 bases and J by 2 bases, with 14 bases between them. The V gene's germline CDR1 is MNHEY and CDR2 SVGEGT. This clonotype was observed a few times. The antigen is undetermined. Study-wide results and caveats: Patch test score was positively correlated with the counts of PT1 expanded TCRs.

Individual cDNA molecules in this library carried unique molecular identifiers. MiXCR was run by TCRdb on the RACE reads, yielding one entry per CDR3 protein. The table includes just over 95,000 distinct CDR3 sequences, 25% to 30% detected once. The TCR was taken from a man aged 35 to 55 with alopecia areata. Some clones in this sample may be carry-over from other donors' samples. The sequencing used whole blood, collected in connection with sensitization to the hapten diphenylcyclopropenone (DPC). The chain employs TRBV6-2 or TRBV6-3 and TRBJ1-3; no definite D call. The CDR3 protein is CASRDGRRTGNTIYF. The CDR3 DNA is TGTGCCAGCAGGGACGGGAGACGCACTGGAAACACCATATATTTT.